This entry lists 27 T cell receptor beta chains sequenced from one sample in a study of blood T cell repertoires in COVID-19 (dated by TCRdb to the early 2020s). The protocol used for the library was the immunoSEQ multiplex PCR assay. TCRdb retrieved this table from immuneACCESS and kept in-frame rearrangements only. Not all clones are present; in checked studies, unresolved V genes account for under half, and no reason is known for the remainder. This sample comprises some 280,000 clones, over 75% of them detected only once. Of the sample, 9.5% to 15% is held by the ten largest clones. Sequencing was done on a sample of peripheral blood. The receptors here all came from a woman in her sixties with acute or convalescent COVID-19.

This clone was picked up one time. This rearrangement joins TRBV7-9 to TRBJ2-4; a possible D gene is TRBD2 (6 bases). V gave up 2 bases and J gave up 0 bases, with 14 bases separating them. The germline gives CDR1 SEHNR, CDR2 FQNEAQ (reference sequence). CDR3 length equals 17 residues. The CDR3 sequence: CASSLLTLGLAKNIQYF. CDR3 DNA sequence: TGTGCCAGCAGCTTACTGACATTGGGACTAGCCAAAAACATTCAGTACTTC.

The chain links TRBV7-9 to TRBJ1-1; no definite D call. Germline V gene data show CDR1 as SEHNR and CDR2 as FQNEAQ (reference sequence). This CDR3 is built from 14 residues. With 1 base removed from V and 5 bases from J, the gap between germline ends came to 11 bases. CDR3 protein: CASSLGSAKTEAFF. The CDR3, as DNA: TGTGCCAGCAGCTTAGGGAGTGCGAAGACTGAAGCTTTCTTT.

CDR3 coding DNA: TGTGCCAGCAGCTCGGGACTAGCGGGAGGGGGAGGCACAGATACGCAGTATTTT. Translated: CASSSGLAGGGGTDTQYF. The chain recombines TRBV5-6 with TRBJ2-3, with TRBD2 matching 16 bases. This CDR3 is 18 amino acids long. Germline lookup yields CDR1 SGHDT and CDR2 YYEEEE. V lost 3 bases and J lost 1; bases outside the gene matches: 5.

This chain uses TRBV5-6 with TRBJ2-2, with D maybe TRBD2 (5 bases). Germline lookup yields CDR1 SGHDT and CDR2 YYEEEE. The CDR3 consists of 18 residues. V dropped 4 bases and J dropped 0 bases, with 19 bases sitting between them. As DNA, the CDR3 is TGTGCCAGCAGCATCTACCGTGGTCGAGCGGCGAACACCGGGGAGCTGTTTTTT. Protein product: CASSIYRGRAANTGELFF.

This rearrangement joins TRBV4-1 to TRBJ2-1, with unresolved D. The V and J ends lost 0 bases and 3 bases respectively, with 6 bases between them. This CDR3 comprises 14 residues. The germline V gene has CDR1 MGHRA and CDR2 YSYEKL. CDR3 in DNA: TGCGCCAGCAGCCAAGAAGCGATCTACAATGAGCAGTTCTTC. This codes for CASSQEAIYNEQFF.

V gene TRBV5-4 combines with J gene TRBJ1-2; 8 bases are shared with TRBD1. The CDR3 totals 14 residues. Losses at the gene ends were 4 bases for V and 3 bases for J; bases not matched to a gene: 5. Germline V gene sequence: CDR1 SGHNT, CDR2 YYREEE (reference sequence). The CDR3 sequence: CASSGPDRDYGYTF. The CDR3 coding sequence is TGTGCCAGCAGCGGACCGGACAGGGACTATGGCTACACCTTC.

The CDR3 loop is CASSPRLVAYEQYF. As DNA, the CDR3 is TGTGCCAGCAGTCCCCGACTTGTAGCCTACGAGCAGTACTTC. The chain joins TRBV28 to TRBJ2-7, with D unclear. The V and J ends lost 5 bases and 2 bases respectively, with 13 bases between them. CDR3 length: 14 residues. Germline CDR1 and CDR2: MDHEN and SYDVKM. Based on the CDR3 plus reference TRBV28 and TRBJ2-7, the full variable domain is DVKVTQSSRYLVKRTGEKVFLECVQDMDHENMFWYRQDPGLGLRLIYFSYDVKMKEKGDIPEGYSVSREKKERFSLILESASTNQTSMYLCASSPRLVAYEQYFGPGTRLTVT.

The chain has TRBV27 and TRBJ2-1, with 8 positions matching TRBD1. This CDR3 region has 13 residues. The V and J ends lost 3 bases and 6 bases, in that order; junction bases with no gene match: 1. Germline CDR1 and CDR2: MNHEY and SMNVEV (reference sequence). CDR3 nucleotide sequence: TGTGCCAGCAGTTTCGGACAGGGCAATGAGCAGTTCTTC. Encoded protein: CASSFGQGNEQFF.

The chain is built from TRBV6-5 and TRBJ2-3, with D maybe TRBD2 (6 bases). The CDR3 covers 16 residues. Germline CDR1 reads MNHEY; CDR2 reads SVGAGI. V was cut by 2 bases and J by 9 bases, with 21 bases left in between. CDR3 residues: CASSYLPAERGWTQYF. CDR3 sequence (DNA): TGTGCCAGCAGTTACCTCCCAGCCGAACGGGGGTGGACGCAGTATTTT.

The gene calls are TRBV9 and TRBJ2-5, with 8 bases aligning to TRBD2. The germline gives CDR1 SGDLS, CDR2 YYNGEE. V gave up 3 bases and J gave up 9 bases; unmatched junction bases: 13. This CDR3 has 15 amino acids. CDR3 sequence: CASSALERGLGAQYF. In DNA, the CDR3 is TGTGCCAGCAGCGCCCTCGAGCGGGGGCTCGGGGCCCAGTACTTC.

About this clone itself: Other nucleotide sequences in the sample specify the same CDR3. The J gene is TRBJ2-1, the V gene TRBV7-3; 14 bases map to TRBD2. CDR1 and CDR2 from the germline V gene are SGHTA and FQGTGA. The CDR3 length is 15 residues. Trimming took 4 bases from V and 7 from J; bases not matched to a gene: 3. In nucleotides, the CDR3 is TGTGCCAGCAGCTCGGGACTAGCGGGAGTGAATGAGCAGTTCTTC. The encoded protein is CASSSGLAGVNEQFF.

The chain has TRBV9 and TRBJ2-7, with no clear D. Per germline, CDR1 SGDLS and CDR2 YYNGEE. V lost 0 bases and J lost 5, with 9 bases in between. The CDR3 has 13 residues. The CDR3 DNA is TGTGCCAGCAGCGTAGTCTCCGGTGACGAGCAGTACTTC. Its translation: CASSVVSGDEQYF.

The sample holds a few counts of this clone. The chain combines TRBV7-3 with TRBJ1-5, with D possibly being TRBD1 (5 bases). V lost 1 base and J lost 3, with 10 bases in between. This CDR3 has 15 amino acids. From germline, CDR1 is SGHTA and CDR2 FQGTGA. Written as DNA, the CDR3 is TGTGCCAGCAGCTTAAGGGGGGGAACCAATCAGCCCCAGCATTTT. Encoded protein: CASSLRGGTNQPQHF.

This chain joins TRBV28 and TRBJ1-6; no clear D gene. Germline V gives CDR1 MDHEN, CDR2 SYDVKM. The CDR3 length is 12 residues. Trimming shortened V by 5 bases and J by 5 bases, and 4 bases separated the two germline ends. The CDR3 sequence is CASSPHNSPLHF. CDR3 coding DNA: TGTGCCAGCAGTCCTCATAATTCACCCCTCCACTTT.

This clone came up once. The chain is built from TRBV19 and TRBJ1-5; D unresolved. Trimming removed 6 bases at V and 4 bases at J, with 7 bases between. From germline, CDR1 is LNHDA and CDR2 SQIVND (reference sequence). The CDR3 consists of 12 residues. Written as DNA, the CDR3 is TGTGCCAGTAGCAAGAGTAATCAGCCCCAGCATTTT. This sequence encodes CASSKSNQPQHF.

The rearrangement uses TRBV12-3 or TRBV12-4 and TRBJ1-5; D is ambiguous. This CDR3 has 13 amino acids. The V and J ends lost 6 bases and 7 bases respectively, with 13 bases between them. CDR3 sequence reads: CASSANNRQPQHF. CDR3 bases: TGTGCCAGCAGCGCGAATAACCGACAGCCCCAGCATTTT.

This clone appeared once. The chain has TRBV7-2 and TRBJ2-1; tentatively, D is TRBD2 (6 bases). CDR1 and CDR2 from the germline V gene are SGHTA and FQGNSA. The V end lost 5 bases, the J end lost 8 bases, and 19 bases lay between the germline ends. The CDR3 sequence is 15 residues long. The CDR3 protein is CASSLRDSPAHEQFF. The CDR3 nucleotides read TGTGCCAGCAGCCTCCGGGACTCGCCGGCCCATGAGCAGTTCTTC.

CDR3 region: CASTIRVTHNYGYTF. In DNA form, the CDR3 reads TGTGCCAGCACCATAAGAGTGACACATAACTATGGCTACACCTTC. This chain joins TRBV2 and TRBJ1-2; D unresolved. CDR1 is SNHLY, CDR2 FYNNEI, per germline. V was clipped by 7 bases and J by 1 base, with 16 bases between them. The CDR3 is made up of 15 amino acids.

This chain uses TRBV28 with TRBJ2-1, with 10 bases identical to TRBD2. Germline V CDR1 and CDR2: MDHEN, SYDVKM. Trimming at V came to 10 bases and at J to 4 bases, leaving 4 bases not matched to a gene. The CDR3 has 13 residues. This CDR3 reads CATTLAGYNEQFF. CDR3 nucleotides: TGTGCCACCACACTAGCGGGGTACAATGAGCAGTTCTTC.

The CDR3 sequence: CASSLGLAGSTDTQYF. For the CDR3, the DNA is TGTGCCAGCAGCCTTGGGCTAGCGGGAAGCACAGATACGCAGTATTTT. This rearrangement joins TRBV5-4 to TRBJ2-3, with 9 bases matching TRBD2. The V gene's germline CDR1 is SGHNT and CDR2 YYREEE (reference sequence). The CDR3 runs to 16 residues. Losses at the gene ends were 4 bases for V and 0 bases for J; bases not matched to a gene: 6.

V usage is TRBV18 and J usage is TRBJ1-5; no reliable D call. The CDR3 is 13 amino acids. Germline assignment: CDR1 KGHSH and CDR2 LQKENI. The ends were cut back, 6 bases at V and 2 bases at J, with 8 bases in the middle. CDR3 nucleotides: TGTGCCAGCTCGCGACTCCGCAATCAGCCCCAGCATTTT. Amino acids: CASSRLRNQPQHF.

This clone was picked up a small number of times. The chain couples TRBV7-8 to TRBJ1-2; possibly TRBD1 for D (5 bases). In germline, CDR1 is SGHVS, CDR2 FQNEAQ. V was shortened by 4 bases and J by 4 bases, with 13 bases between the two germline ends. The CDR3 consists of 14 residues. For the CDR3, the DNA is TGTGCCAGCAGCTCTGGCCCCGGGGGCTATGGCTACACCTTC. This sequence encodes CASSSGPGGYGYTF.

This clone was seen a handful of times. CDR3 in DNA: TGTGCCAGCAGCCTTTCCGAGGACAGCTATGGCTACACCTTC. Translated: CASSLSEDSYGYTF. This chain uses TRBV7-8 with TRBJ1-2, with D possibly being TRBD1 (6 bases). There are 14 residues in the CDR3. Germline CDR1 is SGHVS and CDR2 is FQNEAQ. The V end was cut by 5 bases, the J end by 4 bases, with 14 bases between.

The chain is built from TRBV5-1 and TRBJ2-5, with D unresolved. Trimming removed 3 bases at V and 0 bases at J, with 3 bases between. Germline lookup yields CDR1 SGHRS and CDR2 YFSETQ. This CDR3 has 12 amino acids. The CDR3 protein is CASSSNQETQYF. The CDR3, as DNA: TGCGCCAGCAGCTCCAACCAAGAGACCCAGTACTTC.

The CDR3 sequence is CASSLTGRGTGELFF. Here the CDR3 DNA reads TGTGCCAGCAGTTTGACAGGGAGAGGCACCGGGGAGCTGTTTTTT. The chain employs TRBV27 and TRBJ2-2, with TRBD1 matching over 7 bases. Germline lookup yields CDR1 MNHEY and CDR2 SMNVEV (reference sequence). The V segment lost 3 bases and the J segment 4 bases; nucleotides outside the gene matches: 5. CDR3 length: 15 amino acids.

The CDR3 spells CASRSQGALGTSYGYTF. The DNA of the CDR3 is TGTGCCAGCAGGTCACAGGGGGCGCTAGGAACTTCGTATGGCTACACCTTC. The chain joins TRBV28 to TRBJ1-2; 9 bases fit TRBD1. This CDR3 comprises 17 residues. The J segment lost 5 bases and the V segment lost 6 bases, leaving 16 bases of the junction unmatched. The germline CDR1 and CDR2 sequences are MDHEN and SYDVKM.

The rearrangement uses TRBV7-2 and TRBJ1-2; the match to TRBD1 covers 8 bases. In germline, CDR1 is SGHTA, CDR2 FQGNSA. V lost 2 bases, J lost 4 bases, and 3 bases stayed unmatched. CDR3 length: 14 residues. CDR3: CASSLSQGGYGYTF. DNA of the CDR3: TGTGCCAGCAGCTTATCACAGGGGGGCTATGGCTACACCTTC.